These 32 T cell receptor beta chains originate from one sample sequenced in a study of cytomegalovirus exposure and HLA in healthy donors. The primer mix had 60 Vbeta and 13 Jbeta primers. Method: immunoSEQ multiplex PCR; TCRdb's copy keeps in-frame clones and lacks some. The sample lists 160,000 or so clones, roughly four fifths seen once, with roughly 8% in the top ten. Sequenced input: PBMCs. The receptors were sampled from a male donor in good health and CMV-seropositive.

The chain couples TRBV5-6 to TRBJ2-3; 12 bases agree with TRBD2. The CDR3 has 15 residues. J lost 6 bases, V lost 4 bases, and 6 bases had no gene match. The germline V gene has CDR1 SGHDT and CDR2 YYEEEE. The CDR3 reads CASSMGLAGSDTQYF. For the CDR3, the DNA is TGTGCCAGCAGCATGGGACTAGCGGGTTCCGATACGCAGTATTTT.

The V call is TRBV7-6, the J call TRBJ2-3; D might be TRBD2 (5 bases). Germline V gives CDR1 SGHVS, CDR2 FNYEAQ. The V end was cut by 2 bases, the J end by 4 bases, with 19 bases between. The CDR3 runs to 17 residues. CDR3 sequence (DNA): TGTGCCAGCAGCTTAAAAGAAAGGGCTAGCCTGGCAGATACGCAGTATTTT. As protein: CASSLKERASLADTQYF.

J is TRBJ1-5 and V is TRBV5-1, with D perhaps TRBD1 (6 bases). The V gene's germline CDR1 is SGHRS and CDR2 YFSETQ. Trimming removed 5 bases from V and 3 bases from J, with 9 bases in between. The CDR3 spans 13 residues. The CDR3 DNA sequence: TGCGCCAGCAGTCAGGGGTACAATCAGCCCCAGCATTTT. Encoded protein: CASSQGYNQPQHF.

This clone was picked up a small number of times. The CDR3 bases are TGTGCCAGCTCACCACCGGGGGCTAGCGGGAACGAGCAGTACTTC. Its translation is CASSPPGASGNEQYF. The chain joins TRBV18 to TRBJ2-7; TRBD2 matches 9 bases. This CDR3 region has 15 residues. V trimming: 0 bases; J trimming: 5 bases; junction bases outside the gene matches: 5. Germline-derived CDR1 and CDR2 are KGHSH and LQKENI. The variable domain in full, completed from reference TRBV18 and TRBJ2-7, reads NAGVMQNPRHLVRRRGQEARLRCSPMKGHSHVYWYRQLPEEGLKFMVYLQKENIIDESGMPKERFSAEFPKEGPSILRIQQVVRGDSAAYFCASSPPGASGNEQYFGPGTRLTVT.

V is TRBV5-1 and J is TRBJ2-1; 10 bases line up with TRBD2. The germline V gene encodes CDR1 SGHRS and CDR2 YFSETQ. The CDR3 has 15 amino acids. V was clipped by 0 bases and J by 9 bases; unmatched bases: 6. In DNA form, the CDR3 reads TGCGCCAGCAGCTTGGGGCTAGCGGGAGTCCCTGAGCAGTTCTTC. Encoded protein: CASSLGLAGVPEQFF. Drawing the rest from reference TRBV5-1 and TRBJ2-1, the complete variable domain is KAGVTQTPRYLIKTRGQQVTLSCSPISGHRSVSWYQQTPGQGLQFLFEYFSETQRNKGNFPGRFSGRQFSNSRSEMNVSTLELGDSALYLCASSLGLAGVPEQFFGPGTRLTVL.

CDR3 nucleotide sequence: TGCGCCAGCAGCTCCACCGGGACAGGGGATGGCTACACCTTC. Its translation is CASSSTGTGDGYTF. The chain combines TRBV5-1 with TRBJ1-2, with 10 bases lining up with TRBD1. CDR1 SGHRS and CDR2 YFSETQ come from the germline V gene. The trim removed 3 bases at V and 6 bases at J, leaving 5 bases unmatched. The CDR3 has 14 amino acids.

This sequence joins TRBV21-1 and TRBJ2-7; the D segment call TRBD2 is taken from the table without a DNA check. TRBV21-1 is a pseudogene segment. The CDR3 has 17 residues. The DNA of the CDR3 is TGTGCCAGCAGGACTAGCGGGAAGGATACGGTCATCTCCGAGCAGTACTTC. It specifies CASRTSGKDTVISEQYF.

J is TRBJ2-7 and V is TRBV5-1, with D possibly being TRBD1 (5 bases). Germline CDR1 and CDR2: SGHRS and YFSETQ. Trimming removed 4 bases from V and 3 bases from J, with 8 bases in between. This CDR3 spans 12 amino acids. The CDR3 reads CASSVDNYEQYF. CDR3 in DNA: TGCGCCAGCAGCGTGGACAACTACGAGCAGTACTTC.

CDR3 nucleotides: TGTGCCAGTGCTCCGGTGACTCCTAACTATGGCTACACCTTC. Translated: CASAPVTPNYGYTF. This sequence joins TRBV27 and TRBJ1-2; D unclear. V shed 9 bases and J shed 0 bases, with 14 bases lying between them. The germline V gene has CDR1 MNHEY and CDR2 SMNVEV (reference sequence). This CDR3 is 14 amino acids long.

The genes are TRBV14 and TRBJ2-3; D may be TRBD2 (5 bases). Per germline, CDR1 SGHDN and CDR2 FVKESK. The CDR3 loop spans 16 amino acids. V gave up 1 base and J gave up 4 bases, with 15 bases separating them. CDR3 DNA sequence: TGTGCCAGCAGCCAAGGGCCTGGAAGGAGGCCAGATACGCAGTATTTT. Its translation: CASSQGPGRRPDTQYF.

The rearrangement joins TRBV2 to TRBJ1-3; 8 bases line up with TRBD1. The CDR3 runs to 14 residues. The V and J ends lost 6 bases and 2 bases, in that order; junction bases with no gene match: 3. In germline, CDR1 is SNHLY, CDR2 FYNNEI. This chain's CDR3 is CASRRRGPGNTIYF. CDR3 DNA sequence: TGTGCCAGCAGGCGCAGGGGGCCTGGAAACACCATATATTTT.

The chain has TRBV7-2 and TRBJ2-7; 9 nucleotides line up with TRBD2. Trimming took 1 base from V and 2 from J; bases not matched to a gene: 3. CDR3 size: 15 residues. Germline CDR1 SGHTA, CDR2 FQGNSA. The CDR3 protein is CASSLVRGGAYEQYF. The DNA of the CDR3 is TGTGCCAGCAGCTTAGTACGCGGGGGGGCCTACGAGCAGTACTTC.

The rearrangement joins TRBV5-1 to TRBJ1-3; D may be TRBD1 (5 bases). Trimming cost V 0 bases and J 0 bases, with 13 bases left between them. The CDR3 covers 17 residues. The V gene's germline CDR1 is SGHRS and CDR2 YFSETQ. The CDR3, as DNA: TGCGCCAGCAGCTTGGATGGGGGAGGTAACTCTGGAAACACCATATATTTT. Translating gives CASSLDGGGNSGNTIYF.

The J gene is TRBJ2-7, the V gene TRBV11-2; D may be TRBD1 (5 bases). Trimming stripped 1 base from V and 2 bases from J, with 15 bases between. The CDR3 runs 16 residues. CDR1 and CDR2 (germline): SGHAT, FQNNGV. The chain's CDR3 is CASSLGRQGGTYEQYF. CDR3 coding DNA: TGTGCCAGCAGCTTAGGTAGGCAGGGTGGGACCTACGAGCAGTACTTC.

The chain combines TRBV7-2 with TRBJ2-7; tentative D call: TRBD2 (5 bases). V gave up 5 bases and J gave up 2 bases, with 22 bases separating them. CDR1 is SGHTA, CDR2 FQGNSA, per germline. The CDR3 sequence is 17 residues long. The CDR3 loop is CASSAVGLRGRTYEQYF. The CDR3 bases are TGTGCCAGCAGCGCTGTTGGGCTCCGAGGGCGAACCTACGAGCAGTACTTC.

This clone was detected only a few times. The same CDR3 is also encoded by other DNA sequences in this sample. This chain uses TRBV5-4 with TRBJ1-1, with 9 bases lining up with TRBD1. With 2 bases clipped from V and 5 bases from J, the junction kept 4 bases outside the gene matches. This CDR3 spans 14 amino acids. The V gene's germline CDR1 is SGHNT and CDR2 YYREEE (reference sequence). CDR3 sequence (DNA): TGTGCCAGCAGCTTAGGACAGGGGAGGACTGAAGCTTTCTTT. Translating it yields CASSLGQGRTEAFF.

This rearrangement joins TRBV30 to TRBJ1-3; D is ambiguous. In germline, CDR1 is GTSNPN, CDR2 SVGIG (reference sequence). The CDR3 contains 13 residues. The V and J ends lost 4 bases and 1 base respectively, with 8 bases between them. CDR3 in amino acids: CAWNEVSGNTIYF. In DNA, the CDR3 is TGTGCCTGGAACGAGGTATCTGGAAACACCATATATTTT.

The chain has TRBV29-1 and TRBJ2-1; 10 bases align to TRBD1. Trimming took 5 bases from V and 3 from J; bases not matched to a gene: 1. Germline V CDR1 and CDR2: SQVTM, ANQGSEA. The CDR3 has 13 amino acids. CDR3 sequence: CSVRTGGYNEQFF. CDR3 DNA: TGCAGCGTTCGGACAGGGGGCTACAATGAGCAGTTCTTC.

The chain has TRBV25-1 and TRBJ2-1; 11 bases are a match to TRBD2. This CDR3 has 15 amino acids. The V gene end was trimmed by 2 bases and the J gene end by 6 bases; junction bases not matched to a gene: 3. Germline V gives CDR1 MGHDK, CDR2 SYGVNS. As DNA, the CDR3 is TGTGCCAGCAGTGAACCCGGGACTAGCGGCAATGAGCAGTTCTTC. Residues: CASSEPGTSGNEQFF.

The V and J genes are TRBV7-9 and TRBJ1-2; D gene ambiguous. CDR1 and CDR2 from the germline V gene are SEHNR and FQNEAQ (reference sequence). The V and J ends lost 6 bases and 10 bases respectively, with 18 bases between them. This CDR3 has 13 residues. DNA for the CDR3: TGTGCCAGCAGAGTCATGGGAGTTACCGACTACACCTTC. It specifies CASRVMGVTDYTF.

This rearrangement joins TRBV7-6 to TRBJ2-7; 8 bases agree with TRBD1. The CDR3 length is 14 residues. Germline CDR1 reads SGHVS; CDR2 reads FNYEAQ. J was trimmed by 0 bases and V by 5 bases; bases with no gene match: 3. CDR3 DNA: TGTGCCAGCAGCGGGGACAGGAGCTCCTACGAGCAGTACTTC. Translated, it gives CASSGDRSSYEQYF.

The CDR3 reads CASPNPRLAGGHYNEQFF. CDR3 DNA: TGTGCCAGCCCAAACCCCCGACTAGCGGGAGGGCACTACAATGAGCAGTTCTTC. The rearrangement links TRBV7-9 to TRBJ2-1; 14 nucleotides align to TRBD2. This CDR3 has 18 amino acids. Germline trimming cut 8 bases from V and 3 bases from J; bases unmatched to any gene: 12. Germline V gene lookup returns CDR1 SEHNR and CDR2 FQNEAQ (reference sequence). Looking up the rest from reference TRBV7-9 and TRBJ2-1 gives the full variable domain: DTGVSQNPRHKITKRGQNVTFRCDPISEHNRLYWYRQTLGQGPEFLTYFQNEAQLEKSRLLSDRFSAERPKGSFSTLEIQRTEQGDSAMYLCASPNPRLAGGHYNEQFFGPGTRLTVL.

In regard to this clone: The junction shows a germline mismatch at one end, possibly a read error. The J gene is TRBJ2-7, the V gene TRBV7-2; 9 bases are a match to TRBD2. The CDR3 sequence is 14 residues long. Germline V lookup: CDR1 SGHTA, CDR2 FQGNSA. This CDR3 reads CASSSGTSSSEQYF. The CDR3 region has the DNA TGTGCCAGCAGCTCCGGGACTAGCTCCTCCGAGCAGTACTTC.

The chain is built from TRBV27 and TRBJ2-7, with TRBD2 identical over 8 bases. CDR1 MNHEY and CDR2 SMNVEV come from the germline V gene (reference sequence). There are 14 residues in the CDR3. V lost 6 bases to trimming and J lost 2 bases; unmatched junction nucleotides: 6. CDR3 nucleotides: TGTGCCAGCAGGCCGGGACTAGTCCCCTACGAGCAGTACTTC. It translates to CASRPGLVPYEQYF.

This clone was seen more than once but under ten times. The rearrangement joins TRBV11-2 to TRBJ1-1, with D perhaps matching TRBD1 (5 bases). The germline V gene encodes CDR1 SGHAT and CDR2 FQNNGV. This CDR3 is 16 amino acids long. Between the trimmed V and J ends, which lost 1 base and 8 bases, there was a span of 20 bases. The CDR3 is CASSLALMGTTKEAFF. CDR3 nucleotide sequence: TGTGCCAGCAGCTTAGCTTTAATGGGGACTACCAAAGAAGCTTTCTTT.

The chain joins TRBV30 to TRBJ1-3; perhaps TRBD1 as D (5 bases). The CDR3 is 14 amino acids. V lost 6 bases, J lost 4 bases, and 16 bases lay in between. Germline-derived CDR1 and CDR2 are GTSNPN and SVGIG (reference sequence). CDR3 nucleotide sequence: TGTGCCTGCTCCCTAGGACAAAGAGGAAACACCATATATTTT. It yields the protein CACSLGQRGNTIYF.

The chain is built from TRBV10-2 and TRBJ2-3; TRBD2 aligns across 7 bases. V lost 6 bases, J lost 6 bases, and 6 bases stayed unmatched. CDR1 is WSHSY, CDR2 SAAADI, per germline. The CDR3 is 13 amino acids. The CDR3 DNA reads as TGCGCCAGCAGAGGCGCGGGAGCGGATACGCAGTATTTT. It codes for CASRGAGADTQYF.

CDR3 DNA sequence: TGTGCCAGCAGTACTCAAACAGGGGGCTACAATCAGCCCCAGCATTTT. This translates into CASSTQTGGYNQPQHF. The J gene is TRBJ1-5, the V gene TRBV28; 9 positions agree with TRBD1. Germline-derived CDR1 and CDR2 are MDHEN and SYDVKM. This CDR3 is built from 16 residues. Trimming removed 5 bases from V and 3 bases from J; junction bases left unmatched: 8.

This chain connects TRBV7-9 to TRBJ2-7; TRBD2 matches 10 bases. J gave up 3 bases and V 0 bases, and 11 bases lay outside the gene matches. Germline lookup yields CDR1 SEHNR and CDR2 FQNEAQ (reference sequence). The CDR3 consists of 18 residues. The CDR3 DNA reads as TGTGCCAGCAGCTTAGCGTTAGCGGGAGGAGTTACTTACTACGAGCAGTACTTC. Its protein is CASSLALAGGVTYYEQYF.

V and J are TRBV6-1 and TRBJ2-6; no definite D call. The length of the CDR3 is 13 residues. Trimming removed 6 bases from V and 4 bases from J, with 7 bases in between. Per the germline V gene, CDR1 is MNHNS and CDR2 is SASEGT. The CDR3 DNA reads as TGTGCCAGCAGGGCTTGGGGGGCCAACGTCCTGACTTTC. Protein product: CASRAWGANVLTF.

The chain links TRBV27 to TRBJ2-4; 9 bases are a match to TRBD2. This CDR3 has 18 residues. J lost 2 bases, V lost 1 base, and 9 bases had no gene match. CDR1 is MNHEY and CDR2 is SMNVEV in the germline V gene (reference sequence). In DNA, the CDR3 is TGTGCCAGCAGTTTATACTCTAGCGGGATGAGAACCAAAAACATTCAGTACTTC. Translated, it gives CASSLYSSGMRTKNIQYF.

As concerns this clone: Relative to the germline gene, one junction end is altered; a read error may explain this. The chain is built from TRBV30 and TRBJ2-7; 7 bases align to TRBD1. Looked up from germline, CDR1 is GTSNPN and CDR2 is SVGIG (reference sequence). CDR3 size: 14 residues. This CDR3 reads CAWSVGTVAYEQCF. In nucleotides, the CDR3 is TGTGCCTGGAGTGTGGGGACAGTCGCCTACGAGCAGTGCTTC.